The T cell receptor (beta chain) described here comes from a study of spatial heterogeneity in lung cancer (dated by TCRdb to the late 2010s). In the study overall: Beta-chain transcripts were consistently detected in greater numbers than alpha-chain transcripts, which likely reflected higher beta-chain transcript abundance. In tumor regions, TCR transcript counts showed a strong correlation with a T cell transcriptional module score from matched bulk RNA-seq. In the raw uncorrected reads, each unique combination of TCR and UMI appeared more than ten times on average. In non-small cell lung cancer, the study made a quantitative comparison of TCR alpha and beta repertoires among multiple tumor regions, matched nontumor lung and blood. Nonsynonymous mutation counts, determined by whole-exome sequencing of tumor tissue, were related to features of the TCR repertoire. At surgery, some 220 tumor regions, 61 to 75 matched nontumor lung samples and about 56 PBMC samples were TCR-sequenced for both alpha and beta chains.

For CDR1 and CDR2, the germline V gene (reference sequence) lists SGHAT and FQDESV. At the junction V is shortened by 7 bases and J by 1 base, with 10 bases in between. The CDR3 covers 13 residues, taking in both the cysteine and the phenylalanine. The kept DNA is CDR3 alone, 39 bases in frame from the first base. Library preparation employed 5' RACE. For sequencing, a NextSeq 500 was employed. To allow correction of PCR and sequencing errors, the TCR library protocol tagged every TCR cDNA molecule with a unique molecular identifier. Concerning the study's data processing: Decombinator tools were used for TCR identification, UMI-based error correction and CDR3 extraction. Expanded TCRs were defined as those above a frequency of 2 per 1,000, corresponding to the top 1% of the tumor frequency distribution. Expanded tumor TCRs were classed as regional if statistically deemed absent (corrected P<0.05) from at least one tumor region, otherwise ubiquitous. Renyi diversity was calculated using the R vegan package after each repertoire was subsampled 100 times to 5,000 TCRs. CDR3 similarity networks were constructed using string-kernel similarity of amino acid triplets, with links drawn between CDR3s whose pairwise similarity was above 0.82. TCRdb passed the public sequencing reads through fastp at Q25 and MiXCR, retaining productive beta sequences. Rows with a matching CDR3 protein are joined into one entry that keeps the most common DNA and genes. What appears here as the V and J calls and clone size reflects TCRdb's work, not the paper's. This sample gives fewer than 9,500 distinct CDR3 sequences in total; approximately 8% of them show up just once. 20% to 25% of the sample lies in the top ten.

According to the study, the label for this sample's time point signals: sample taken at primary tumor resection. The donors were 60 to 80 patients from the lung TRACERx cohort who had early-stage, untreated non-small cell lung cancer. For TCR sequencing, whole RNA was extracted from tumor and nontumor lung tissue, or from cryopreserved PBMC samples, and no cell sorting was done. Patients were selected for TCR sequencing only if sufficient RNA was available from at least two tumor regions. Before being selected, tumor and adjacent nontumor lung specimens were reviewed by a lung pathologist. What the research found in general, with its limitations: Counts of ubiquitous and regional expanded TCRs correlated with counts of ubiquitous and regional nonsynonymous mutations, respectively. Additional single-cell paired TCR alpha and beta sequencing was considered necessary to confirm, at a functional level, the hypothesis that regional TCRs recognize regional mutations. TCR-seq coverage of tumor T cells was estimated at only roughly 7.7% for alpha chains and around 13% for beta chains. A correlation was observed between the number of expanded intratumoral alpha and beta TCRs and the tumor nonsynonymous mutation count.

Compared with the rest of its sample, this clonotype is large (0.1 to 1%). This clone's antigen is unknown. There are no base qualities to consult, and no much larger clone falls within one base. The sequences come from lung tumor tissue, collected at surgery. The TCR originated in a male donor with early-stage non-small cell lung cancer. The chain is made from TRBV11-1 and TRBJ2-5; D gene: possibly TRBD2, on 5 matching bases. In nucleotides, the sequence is TGTGCCAGCACCGAAGAGGGCCAAGAGACCCAGTACTTC. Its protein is CASTEEGQETQYF.